This T cell receptor (beta chain) was recorded in a study of T cell responses to AZD1222 COVID-19 vaccine (dated by TCRdb to the early 2020s). General notes on the study: AZD1222 recipients given second doses at about 4 weeks or at about 12 weeks were pooled, since spike-specific TCR depth and breadth were not found to differ between the two schedules. A total of 230 to 250 trial participants underwent TCR sequencing, of whom around 200 received two doses of AZD1222 and 26 received two doses of the MenACWY control vaccine. Trial participants were enrolled into age subgroups of 18-55, 56-69 and 70-plus years, which contained about 150, 28 and 57 TCR-sequenced participants, respectively.

The CDR3 regions of human TCRbeta chains were subjected to immunosequencing. In the original analysis: Repertoire TCRs were checked for matches against a reference library of SARS-CoV-2-specific TCRs that had been generated using the MIRA antigen-specificity platform. Breadth was defined as the fraction of unique TCRs that were SARS-CoV-2-associated, and depth was defined as the fraction of total T cells that were SARS-CoV-2-associated. Using the MIRA data, each spike-specific TCR was assigned both to the spike region to which the TCR was reactive and to a CD4 or CD8 class. Log10-transformed breadth and depth values were compared by one-way ANOVA with Sidak's multiple comparisons tests. TCRdb obtained this table from immuneACCESS and retained in-frame rearrangements with V and J assigned. These tables miss some clones; where compared with another copy, unresolved V genes account for less than half of the shortfall, and the remainder is unexplained. V, J and clone size are those of that table, while D and trimming were read from the DNA. This sample comprises approximately 130,000 clones, over 85% of them detected only once. In total, the top ten clones hold about 3% of the sample.

The study at large found these results: Nearly half of unique spike-specific TCRs reportedly recognized epitopes outside regions mutated in the B.1.351 and B.1.1.7 variants. Conclusions about previously exposed vaccinees are limited, since just five or six AZD1222 recipients were seropositive for SARS-CoV-2 at baseline. Most participants were white British and females outnumbered males, and the authors suggested that clonal diversity may have been underestimated. No day 14 peak-response samples were available, so repertoires were characterized only after the peak T cell response. After two AZD1222 doses, spike-specific TCR breadth and depth were significantly higher than at day 0 and than in MenACWY recipients. Vaccine-associated CD4 TCRs spanned the whole spike protein, with dominant responses in regions 160-218 and 743-854. The 56-69-year group was small, and its depth increase did not reach significance, likely because of low power.

Sample time point, as interpreted from the label and publication: baseline before first vaccination. Vaccinee samples came from UK trials COV001 and COV002, including a single-blind randomized controlled phase 2/3 trial of AZD1222 (ChAdOx1 nCoV-19) in healthy adults. For TCRbeta chain sequencing, PBMC samples from trial participants were taken at day 0 and at day 28 after the second dose. The CDR3, from cysteine to phenylalanine, totals 17 residues. CDR3 DNA is the only sequence kept; it has 51 bases, read in frame from the first base. Remarks on this clone: It lacks a known antigen. No much larger clonotype is one base removed from it; base qualities were not supplied.

Sample: peripheral blood, taken on day 0 of AZD1222 vaccination. This chain is built from TRBV21-1 and TRBJ1-6; whether TRBD1, the table's D call, matches the DNA was not checked. TRBV21-1 is recorded as a pseudogene. The receptor was isolated from an adult in good health. The CDR3 region: CASSKGTGGGSNSPLHF. The DNA reads TGTGCCAGCAGCAAGGGGACAGGAGGCGGATCTAATTCACCCCTCCACTTT.